This TCR beta chain was sequenced in a study of control samples from healthy donors and cancer patients. This CDR3 has 13 amino acids. The V gene lost 7 bases and the J gene lost 1 base, with 10 bases spanning the gap. CDR1 and CDR2 (germline): MNHEY, SVGAGI. Clones were read by immunoSEQ multiplex PCR, and TCRdb kept only the in-frame ones, dropping some. The sample has 190,000 or so clones; roughly 93% are singletons. The TCR sequence derives from a young man in good health. The sequenced material came from blood. The chain is built from TRBV6-5 and TRBJ1-1, with D possibly TRBD1 on 5 matching bases. The CDR3 reads CASTSTGNTEAFF. CDR3 bases: TGTGCCAGCACCTCAACAGGGAACACTGAAGCTTTCTTT.